The entry that follows covers one T cell receptor (beta chain) sequence. Its antigen remains unidentified. The PCR used 60 Vbeta and 13 Jbeta primers. The assay was immunoSEQ multiplex PCR, and TCRdb's table has in-frame clones only and misses some. The data show some 170,000 clones, about 10% seen once. The data stem from a study of cytomegalovirus exposure and HLA in healthy donors. The wider study: T cells numbering around 170 million yielded approximately 120 million unique TCR beta sequences in an earlier analysis. HLA-typed donors contributed around 88 million unique TCRs, which were held in an early data release.

Study results and caveats: Sequencing depth roughly uniform across donors was assumed in presence/absence analyses. Some public TCRs appeared in many individuals, while most sequences were rare.

Sequenced material: PBMCs. This sequence was found in a woman aged 25 to 45 in good health and CMV-seropositive.

In DNA, the CDR3 is TGCAGCGTTGGGGACAGGGCCTATGGCTACACCTTC. This gives the protein CSVGDRAYGYTF. The chain has TRBV29-1 and TRBJ1-2; 9 positions match TRBD1. The CDR3 extends over 12 amino acids. Germline V lookup: CDR1 SQVTM, CDR2 ANQGSEA. The V and J ends lost 4 bases and 4 bases, in that order; junction bases with no gene match: 1.